The present TCR beta chain was sequenced within a study of graft-versus-host responses after intestinal transplantation. TCRdb's table, derived via immunoSEQ multiplex PCR, lists solely in-frame clones and lacks some. The sample holds tens of thousands of clones; 90% are singletons and the top ten take less than 5%. Germline V lookup: CDR1 GTSNPN, CDR2 SVGIG (reference sequence). V was shortened by 0 bases and J by 4 bases, with 15 bases between the two germline ends. The CDR3 totals 15 residues. About this clone: Antigen unknown.

Sequencing used unstimulated CD8+ T cells sorted from spleen or lymph node cells, obtained before transplant. J is TRBJ2-5 and V is TRBV30, with a tentative D call TRBD1 (5 bases). This clonotype was sampled from a human donor who was the organ donor for an intestinal transplant. The CDR3 DNA reads as TGTGCCTGGAGTGTAGGAACAGGCTGGGGAGAGACCCAGTACTTC. Protein sequence: CAWSVGTGWGETQYF.